One sample yielded the 8 T cell receptor beta chains listed below, sequenced in a study of beta chain features in type 1 diabetes (dated by TCRdb to 2017 to 2018). Overall study outcomes, separate from this receptor: In all four CD4+ subsets, TCRB CDR3 length was moderately but significantly shorter in type 1 diabetes patients.

The library was produced with the immunoSEQ multiplex PCR assay. All of the isolated RNA was reverse transcribed with the High Capacity cDNA Reverse Transcription Kit, so expressed TCRB transcripts were sequenced. As stored in TCRdb, this immuneACCESS dataset retains in-frame rearrangements with V and J assigned. A fraction of the clones does not appear; measured against another copy, unresolved V genes explain less than half of the discrepancy, and the remainder lacks a known reason. For this sample the table gives a few hundred thousand clones, of which 10% to 15% were detected only once. The ten most abundant clones make up about 0.01% of the sample. For these receptors, no antigen is known. Material for sequencing was naive CD4+ T cells from blood. Sample cell subset or site, as interpreted from the label and publication: true naive CD4+ T cells. The receptors come from a woman between 18 and 29 years old with type 1 diabetes.

The rearrangement joins TRBV10-3 to TRBJ2-6; D possibly corresponds to TRBD1 (5 bases). The CDR3 is 15 residues long. Trimming removed 8 bases from V and 1 base from J, with 12 bases in between. The germline V gene has CDR1 ENHRY and CDR2 SYGVKD. CDR3 amino acids: CAISIAGSGANVLTF. CDR3 sequence (DNA): TGTGCCATCTCGATCGCAGGGTCTGGGGCCAACGTCCTGACTTTC.

The V call is TRBV10-2, the J call TRBJ1-1; 7 bases line up with TRBD1. This CDR3 has 14 amino acids. The V segment lost 6 bases and the J segment 3 bases; nucleotides outside the gene matches: 7. Germline V CDR1 and CDR2: WSHSY, SAAADI. The CDR3: CASRTGSWDTEAFF. The DNA of the CDR3 is TGCGCCAGCAGGACAGGGAGTTGGGACACTGAAGCTTTCTTT.

The V and J genes are TRBV28 and TRBJ1-1; D is perhaps TRBD1 (6 bases). The CDR3 is made up of 15 amino acids. V was trimmed by 4 bases and J by 1 base, leaving 13 bases between them. Germline V lookup: CDR1 MDHEN, CDR2 SYDVKM. In DNA form, the CDR3 reads TGTGCCAGCAGTTGGGAGACAGGATCGAACACTGAAGCTTTCTTT. Encoded protein: CASSWETGSNTEAFF.

This clone was observed a few times. V and J are TRBV7-9 and TRBJ2-7; TRBD2 aligns across 13 bases. V gave up 7 bases and J gave up 5 bases; unmatched junction bases: 11. The CDR3 totals 16 residues. Germline assignment: CDR1 SEHNR and CDR2 FQNEAQ (reference sequence). The CDR3 is CASNRATSGRADEQYF. CDR3 DNA: TGTGCCAGCAACCGGGCCACTAGCGGGAGGGCCGACGAGCAGTACTTC.

The V and J genes are TRBV7-3 and TRBJ2-1, with TRBD2 matching over 8 bases. Germline loops: CDR1 SGHTA, CDR2 FQGTGA. Losses at the gene ends were 5 bases for V and 4 bases for J; bases not matched to a gene: 10. The CDR3 is 16 amino acids. The CDR3 reads CASSPTAGANYNEQFF. In DNA form, the CDR3 reads TGTGCCAGCAGCCCCACAGCGGGAGCGAATTACAATGAGCAGTTCTTC.

This clone has a handful of counts. V and J are TRBV5-6 and TRBJ2-7, with unresolved D. Germline lookup yields CDR1 SGHDT and CDR2 YYEEEE. Trimming took 1 base from V and 5 from J, leaving 19 bases between them. This CDR3 comprises 16 residues. DNA of the CDR3: TGTGCCAGCAGCTTGACCGATAGGAGTAAATACCACGAGCAGTACTTC. Residues: CASSLTDRSKYHEQYF.

The chain couples TRBV5-4 to TRBJ1-1, with TRBD1 identical over 9 bases. V trimming: 5 bases; J trimming: 5 bases; junction bases outside the gene matches: 13. The CDR3 has 16 amino acids. In germline, CDR1 is SGHNT, CDR2 YYREEE (reference sequence). The CDR3 sequence: CASRTPGTGQGTEAFF. The CDR3 DNA reads TGTGCCAGCAGAACTCCCGGGACAGGGCAAGGGACTGAAGCTTTCTTT.

This clone has just a few counts. This rearrangement joins TRBV11-2 to TRBJ2-3, with 7 bases fitting TRBD2. J lost 6 bases, V lost 3 bases, and 6 bases had no gene match. Germline V CDR1 and CDR2: SGHAT, FQNNGV. There are 14 residues in the CDR3. The CDR3 is CASSFRDSGDTQYF. The CDR3 coding sequence is TGTGCCAGCAGCTTTCGGGATAGCGGGGATACGCAGTATTTT. The variable domain in full, with the rest retrieved from reference TRBV11-2 and TRBJ2-3, is EAGVAQSPRYKIIEKRQSVAFWCNPISGHATLYWYQQILGQGPKLLIQFQNNGVVDDSQLPKDRFSAERLKGVDSTLKIQPAKLEDSAVYLCASSFRDSGDTQYFGPGTRLTVL.